Sequencing of this T cell receptor (beta chain) was carried out in a study of blood T cells in healthy people across ages. With a J-beta primer mix and a sample-barcoded 5' primer, a second PCR ran about 6 to 11 cycles. Each of the cDNA molecules was tagged by a template-switch adaptor with 12 random nucleotides. TCRdb re-called the 5' RACE reads with MiXCR, one entry per CDR3 protein. This table holds about 840,000 distinct CDR3 sequences, roughly 29% found once. The CDR3 is made up of 13 amino acids. In germline, CDR1 is SGHRS, CDR2 YFSETQ. V lost 0 bases to trimming and J lost 8 bases, with 11 bases between them. These data were likewise used in another study, on T cells of mothers and their children. Turning to that study: Sequencing returned over 9 million TCR beta CDR3 reads per mother and around 3 million per child. There was no detection of any persistent microchimeric T cell clones.

The chain couples TRBV5-1 to TRBJ1-2, with unresolved D. The TCR was taken from a woman between 40 and 55 years old in good health. The sequenced sample consisted of blood. The CDR3, as DNA: TGCGCCAGCAGCTTGGACAGTTTTATCGGCTACACCTTC. Translation: CASSLDSFIGYTF.